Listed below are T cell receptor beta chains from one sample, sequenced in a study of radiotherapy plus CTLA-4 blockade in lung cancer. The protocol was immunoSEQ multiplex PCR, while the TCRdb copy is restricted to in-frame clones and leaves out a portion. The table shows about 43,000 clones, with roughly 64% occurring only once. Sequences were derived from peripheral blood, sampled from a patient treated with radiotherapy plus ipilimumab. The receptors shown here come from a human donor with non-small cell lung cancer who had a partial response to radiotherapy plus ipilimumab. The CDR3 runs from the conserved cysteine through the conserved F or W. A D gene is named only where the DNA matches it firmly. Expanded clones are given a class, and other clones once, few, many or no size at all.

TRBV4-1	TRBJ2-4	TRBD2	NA	TGCGCCAGCAGCCAAGAGTCTAGCGGGTTGGACATTCAGTACTTC	CASSQESSGLDIQYF
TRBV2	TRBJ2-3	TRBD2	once	TGTGCCAGCAGTATGCCTAGCGGGGGCACAGATACGCAGTATTTT	CASSMPSGGTDTQYF
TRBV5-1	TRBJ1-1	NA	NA	TGCGCCAGCAGCAGGGCGGCAGTGGGAGAGGGCACTGAAGCTTTCTTT	CASSRAAVGEGTEAFF
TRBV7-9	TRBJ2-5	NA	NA	TGTGCCAGCAGCCCCTCAGGGTTTCTGGAGACCCAGTACTTC	CASSPSGFLETQYF
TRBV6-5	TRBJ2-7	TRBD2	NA	TGTGCCAGTAAGCGGGGCGCCTCCTACGAGCAGTACTTC	CASKRGASYEQYF
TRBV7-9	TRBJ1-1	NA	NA	TGTGCCAGCAGCTTGCGGGGCACTGAAGCTTTCTTT	CASSLRGTEAFF
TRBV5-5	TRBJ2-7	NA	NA	TGTGCCAGCAGCTTGGTATCACAGAATTTCGAGCAGTACTTC	CASSLVSQNFEQYF
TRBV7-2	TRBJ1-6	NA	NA	TGTGCCAGCAGCTTAGCCCCTGGAGGGTCACCCCTCCACTTT	CASSLAPGGSPLHF
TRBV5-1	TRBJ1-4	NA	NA	TGCGCCAGCAGCTTGGAACCGGTGGAGGCTAATGAAAAACTGTTTTTT	CASSLEPVEANEKLFF
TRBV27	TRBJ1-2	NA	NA	TGTGCCAGCAGTTTTATGAACAGGAATGGCTACACCTTC	CASSFMNRNGYTF
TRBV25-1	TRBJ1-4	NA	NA	TGTGCCAGCAGTGAGTACAGGGCTGCTAATGAAAAACTGTTTTTT	CASSEYRAANEKLFF